This TCR beta chain is drawn from a study of cytomegalovirus exposure and HLA in healthy donors. Study observations and caveats: According to reports, the classifier identified cytomegalovirus status with high specificity and sensitivity. An analysis that came later showed most CMV-associated TCR beta chains appearing HLA-restricted.

PCR involved 60 Vbeta and 13 Jbeta primers. Clones were read by immunoSEQ multiplex PCR, and TCRdb kept only the in-frame ones, dropping some. The repertoire holds about 170,000 clones, with around 80% as singletons. The table lists this clone with a count of one. Its antigen is undetermined. The length of the CDR3 is 14 residues. The chain has TRBV21-1 and TRBJ2-1; the table's D call TRBD2 went unverified against the DNA. TRBV21-1 is assigned pseudogene status. Sequenced: PBMCs. The source is a woman in her 50s in good health and CMV-seropositive. CDR3 sequence (DNA): TGTGCCAGCAGCAAAGTGGGGAGACTAGTAGAGCAGTTCTTC. Its protein is CASSKVGRLVEQFF.